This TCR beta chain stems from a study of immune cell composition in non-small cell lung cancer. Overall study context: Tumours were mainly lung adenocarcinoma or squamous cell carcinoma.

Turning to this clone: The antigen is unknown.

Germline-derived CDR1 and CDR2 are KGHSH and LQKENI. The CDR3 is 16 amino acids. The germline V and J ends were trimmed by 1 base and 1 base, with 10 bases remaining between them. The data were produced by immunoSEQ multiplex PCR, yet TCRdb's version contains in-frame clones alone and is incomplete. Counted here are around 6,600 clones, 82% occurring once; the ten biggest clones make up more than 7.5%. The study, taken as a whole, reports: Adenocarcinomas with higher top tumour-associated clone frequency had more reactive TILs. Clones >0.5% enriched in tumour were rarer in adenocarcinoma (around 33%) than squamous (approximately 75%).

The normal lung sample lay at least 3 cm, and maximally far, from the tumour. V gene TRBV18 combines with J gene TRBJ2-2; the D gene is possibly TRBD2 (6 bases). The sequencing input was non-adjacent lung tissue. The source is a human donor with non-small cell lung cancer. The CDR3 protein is CASSPLRGMNTGELFF. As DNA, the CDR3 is TGTGCCAGCTCACCACTTCGCGGGATGAACACCGGGGAGCTGTTTTTT. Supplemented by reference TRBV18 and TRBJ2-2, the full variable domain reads NAGVMQNPRHLVRRRGQEARLRCSPMKGHSHVYWYRQLPEEGLKFMVYLQKENIIDESGMPKERFSAEFPKEGPSILRIQQVVRGDSAAYFCASSPLRGMNTGELFFGEGSRLTVL.